This entry features one T cell receptor beta chain sequence. Its cognate antigen is unknown. Regarding donors, all were healthy bone marrow donors. In the PCR, 60 Vbeta and 13 Jbeta primers were used. Profiling relied on immunoSEQ multiplex PCR, and the TCRdb table lists in-frame clones only, not all of them. This table holds about 180,000 clones, 82% found once. These data come from a study of cytomegalovirus exposure and HLA in healthy donors. Study-level points and caveats: With further analysis later on, most CMV-associated TCR beta chains appeared HLA-restricted. Available immune exposure information was restricted to CMV serostatus only. Rarity characterized most TCR sequences, yet some public TCRs appeared in many donors.

The CDR3 extends over 14 amino acids. V lost 0 bases and J 2 bases, leaving 10 bases between the germline ends. In germline, CDR1 is GTSNPN, CDR2 SVGIG (reference sequence). The V call is TRBV30, the J call TRBJ1-1; D unclear. The sequencing input was PBMCs. The source of this sequence is a woman between 50 and 59 years old in good health and CMV-seronegative. For the CDR3, the DNA is TGTGCCTGGAGTGTACCGGGAATAAACACTGAAGCTTTCTTT. It encodes CAWSVPGINTEAFF.